This T cell receptor beta chain was identified during a study of cytomegalovirus exposure and HLA in healthy donors (dated by TCRdb to 2015 to 2018). A note on the overall study: According to an earlier analysis of 587 of the donors, about 170 million T cells yielded some 120 million unique TCR beta sequences and 276 Gb of sequence data. An early release covering around 630 HLA-typed donors comprised approximately 300 gigabases of sequencing data and around 86 million unique TCR sequences. Among the approximately 400 genotyped donors, roughly 80% belonged to the genetic ancestry cluster associated with self-reported Caucasian donors. The study aimed to test whether cataloging public T cell receptors could reveal signatures of past pathogen exposure. The study used immunosequencing to profile the T cell repertoires of 600 to 850 subjects and linked those repertoires to cytomegalovirus serostatus. A separate validation cohort of 100 to 150 different subjects was used in addition to the roughly 720-subject first cohort. To predict cytomegalovirus infection status, the study combined high-throughput TCR immunosequencing, statistical association of individual TCRs with disease status, and machine learning. To study patterns of TCR occurrence, a later analysis re-analyzed previously published TCR beta repertoires from 500 to 850 donors and added high-resolution HLA genotyping. The later analysis used no new phenotypic data to find candidate immune exposures, relying instead on TCR beta sequences and their occurrence across donors. An earlier analysis of several hundred of the donors applied high-throughput TCR beta sequencing to assess whether each TCR beta V gene segment acted as functional or pseudogenic. Donor age, sex, ethnicity and CMV serostatus were compiled together with the repertoire data. A later genetic analysis took genome-wide SNP genotypes for about 55% of the roughly 700 donors and used that subset as a discovery cohort. Every discovery cohort repertoire had been produced on one sequencing platform. Class I and class II HLA loci were covered by the typing at four-digit resolution. Typing coverage differed by locus: A, B, C, DRB1 and DQB1 were typed in roughly 629-630 donors, DQA1 in about 510, DPA1 in 600 to 610, and DPB1 in just under 490. A handful of DR-DQ haplotypes were treated as single units for association and clustering because of strong linkage in the cohort. Across 300 to 500 genotyped donors of the cohort, an average of approximately 240,000 unique TCR beta nucleotide sequences per donor were sequenced, and 15% to 20% of those sequences were non-productive. Broader findings and caveats from the paper: A later analysis found that most CMV-associated TCR beta chains appeared HLA-restricted, with HLA associations seemingly driven largely by CMV exposure. A later analysis found that HLA-associated TCR beta chains were more clonally expanded and had lower generation probabilities than equally common non-associated chains. In an earlier analysis of under 600 of the donors, most TCR beta V segments were observed in productive rearrangements about 90% or about 30% of the time, broadly matching IMGT annotations. A later analysis associated about 17,000 TCR beta sequences with specific HLA alleles at a false discovery rate of 0.05. According to a later genetic analysis, donors in an Asian-associated ancestry cluster had fewer N-insertions in productive TCRs than the approximately 650-donor mean. The presence/absence analyses assumed that sequencing depth was roughly uniform across donors, and that assumption may not be true. This cohort had only TCR beta chains sequenced, and the lack of alpha or paired-chain data limited which features could be detected. According to a later analysis, TCR association rates differed among HLA loci, with DRB1 alleles showing the most associated TCRs and HLA-C alleles showing the fewest. Linkage disequilibrium might explain the correlated functional status among segregating V segments, but an unknown experimental factor could not be excluded. Three of the identified cytomegalovirus-associated TCR beta chains were confirmed in vitro to be specific for cytomegalovirus antigens. For the cohort, immune exposure information was limited to CMV serostatus. A cluster of highly shared sequence variants was judged likely to be a technical artifact of the sequencing pipeline. A later analysis reported that several top co-occurrence clusters appeared linked to parvovirus B19, influenza, CMV and Epstein-Barr virus. A total of 150 to 200 TCR beta chains were listed by the study as associated with cytomegalovirus. In a later genetic analysis, a missense DCLRE1C variant was associated with V-gene and J-gene trimming of TCR beta chains, and the association was replicated in an independent cohort. Strong co-occurrence of HLA alleles, especially DR and DQ, made assigning TCR associations to individual alleles difficult. The classifier was reported to diagnose cytomegalovirus status with high specificity and sensitivity in both the original cohort and the validation cohort. Because the 87-base-pair reads could not distinguish some IMGT-functional V segments, including TRBV6-2 and TRBV6-3, those segments were excluded. Because some donors lacked HLA typing at each locus, the association tests relied only on the typed subset. Across donors, most TCR sequences were observed very rarely, whereas some public TCRs were present in many individuals. Over 15 rarely observed V segments, including chromosome 9 orphons, were excluded from the earlier analysis of several hundred of the donors because counts were too low. The authors suggested that the approach could potentially be extended to other disease states and immunological phenotypes. A further reported finding was that TCR beta sequences accurately predicted the HLA-A and HLA-B alleles for most subjects in the first cohort.

The cohort consisted of approximately 690 healthy bone marrow donors. At the time of sampling, all cohort members were nominally healthy, though unrecorded immune exposures were likely present. The donor tested CMV seropositive, placing the donor among the roughly 300 seropositive members of the cohort. Every donor gave a peripheral blood sample, and the peripheral blood mononuclear cells from that sample were used for TCR beta sequencing. The Qiagen DNeasy Blood Extraction Kit was used to extract genomic DNA from the blood cell samples. The library was built by means of the immunoSEQ multiplex PCR assay. The multiplex PCR relied on a mix of 60 forward primers for TCR Vbeta segments and 13 reverse primers for TCR Jbeta segments. Amplification of the CDR3 region of rearranged TCR beta genes was performed with a multiplex PCR assay on genomic DNA. On the Illumina HiSeq System, the amplified TCR beta libraries were sequenced as 87-base-pair reads. Regarding the original processing steps: A later analysis tallied roughly 76 million unique TCR beta chains across the 640 or so repertoires, and about 12 million of those chains were shared by two or more donors. Raw reads were error-corrected and collapsed into unique sequences with a nearest-neighbor algorithm that merged closely related sequences to remove PCR and sequencing errors. V, D and J gene segments were assigned by aligning CDR3 sequences to IMGT reference sequences. For a sequence to be retained, at least a six-nucleotide match to both a V gene segment and a J gene segment was required. Rearrangements were classified as productive when the CDR3 lacked stop codons and remained in frame with V and J, and all other rearrangements were classified as non-productive. CDR3 was defined according to IMGT convention as the region running from the second conserved V-encoded cysteine to the conserved J-encoded phenylalanine. The earlier analysis of some 540 of the donors excluded any sequence lacking an unambiguous match to a single V gene segment. In an earlier analysis of a few hundred of the donors, a V segment was called functional when productive rearrangements were above 56.7%, and segregating when the standard deviation between donors exceeded 5%. A statistical classification framework was built to diagnose cytomegalovirus status from the catalog of TCR beta chain sequences. A later analysis assigned V and J genes by comparing TCR nucleotide sequences with IMGT/GENE-DB human TR gene sequences. A later analysis assigned CDR3 sequences and most-parsimonious VDJ recombination scenarios with the TCRdist pipeline. In a later analysis, each TCR beta chain was defined by its CDR3 amino acid sequence together with its V-gene family, and reads lacking a unique V-gene family were excluded. A later analysis removed 600 or so highly shared, low-generation-probability nucleotide sequences to deal with suspected cross-contamination and a sequencing artifact. A later analysis calculated a clonal expansion index for each public chain from normalized within-repertoire ranks of inferred template counts. In a later analysis, generation probabilities were computed with a VDJ recombination model fitted to out-of-frame rearrangements, and the resulting probabilities were checked against IGoR. In a later analysis, TCR-TCR, TCR-HLA and TCR-CMV co-occurrence was scored with hypergeometric tests, and a repertoire-size bias correction was applied to TCR pairs. A later analysis estimated false discovery rates by permuting HLA or CMV assignments 20 times. A later analysis grouped co-occurring TCRs with DBSCAN, adding TCRdist sequence similarity when clustering within HLA-allele-positive subsets. Repertoires with fewer than 30,000 or more than 120,000 public chains, plus five repertoires with anomalous nucleotide sharing, were excluded from co-occurrence clustering. TCRdb re-hosts the immuneACCESS table, in-frame sequences only. Its copies lack some clones; in the studies checked, an unresolved V gene accounts for under half of them, and the cause for the rest is not known. V, J and clone size derive from that table, while D and trimming were established from the DNA sequence. This sample is represented by around 120,000 clones; about 70% of them were singletons. The ten most abundant clones make up 2.6% of the sample.

From the germline V gene, CDR1 is SGHRS and CDR2 is YFSETQ. The junction carries 12 bases between V and J, which are trimmed by 0 bases and 2 bases respectively. Spanning cysteine to phenylalanine, the CDR3 consists of 16 amino acids. Just CDR3 DNA is preserved here, 48 bases in frame from base 1. In the case of this clone: This receptor's antigen is unknown. No per-base quality is available; no much larger clone lies one base away.

Recombination connected TRBV5-1 to TRBJ2-1; perhaps TRBD2 is the D gene, with 5 bases matching. The receptor was derived from a middle-aged man in good health and CMV-seropositive. What was sequenced was PBMCs. The DNA sequence is as follows: TGCGCCAGCAGCTTGGAGGCTAGCCTTACCTACAATGAGCAGTTCTTC. It encodes CASSLEASLTYNEQFF.